The 28 T cell receptor beta chains below come from one sample, sequenced in a study of cytomegalovirus exposure and HLA in healthy donors. With 60 Vbeta and 13 Jbeta primers, the PCR was carried out. TCRdb keeps only in-frame clones here, not all; method: immunoSEQ multiplex PCR. The sample includes more than 100,000 clones, 60% to 70% of them seen just once. What was sequenced was PBMCs. The receptors originated from a woman aged 45-65 years in good health and CMV-seronegative.

This clone was observed a few times. The genes are TRBV5-4 and TRBJ2-3; 9 bases are shared with TRBD2. The CDR3 extends over 17 amino acids. V shed 2 bases, J shed 7 bases, and the junction held 14 bases outside the gene matches. Germline V lookup: CDR1 SGHNT, CDR2 YYREEE (reference sequence). As DNA, the CDR3 is TGTGCCAGCAGCTTTCAGATAATGGTAGCGGGAGCACATACGCAGTATTTT. This sequence encodes CASSFQIMVAGAHTQYF.

This clone was seen a single time. The chain links TRBV28 to TRBJ1-3; TRBD1 agrees at 8 bases. The V gene's germline CDR1 is MDHEN and CDR2 SYDVKM. Germline trimming cut 5 bases from V and 3 bases from J; bases unmatched to any gene: 3. This CDR3 has 14 amino acids. The DNA of the CDR3 is TGTGCCAGCAGTAGGACAGGGCATGGAAACACCATATATTTT. It codes for CASSRTGHGNTIYF.

The chain has TRBV9 and TRBJ2-5; perhaps TRBD2 as D (6 bases). The ends were cut back, 0 bases at V and 3 bases at J, with 18 bases in the middle. CDR1 is SGDLS and CDR2 is YYNGEE in the germline V gene. The CDR3 spans 17 residues. The DNA of the CDR3 is TGTGCCAGCAGCGTAGGAGTCGGACTACGGGTAGAAGAGACCCAGTACTTC. It yields the protein CASSVGVGLRVEETQYF.

The chain has TRBV18 and TRBJ1-6; no clear D gene. V lost 2 bases and J 7 bases, leaving 12 bases between the germline ends. Per germline, CDR1 KGHSH and CDR2 LQKENI. This CDR3 is 15 amino acids long. Here the CDR3 DNA reads TGTGCCAGCTCACCAAGGAGGGCCCAGAATTCACCCCTCCACTTT. The encoded protein is CASSPRRAQNSPLHF.

CDR3 sequence reads: CASSLGLVQNTEAFF. In DNA form, the CDR3 reads TGTGCCAGCAGCTTAGGATTAGTGCAGAACACTGAAGCTTTCTTT. V gene TRBV7-8 combines with J gene TRBJ1-1; D is undetermined. From germline, CDR1 is SGHVS and CDR2 FQNEAQ. The CDR3 has 15 amino acids. The ends were cut back, 1 base at V and 1 base at J, with 10 bases in the middle.

V is TRBV11-2 and J is TRBJ2-2; perhaps TRBD2 as D (6 bases). Trimming removed 0 bases from V and 6 bases from J, with 20 bases in between. The CDR3 has 18 residues. Germline assignment: CDR1 SGHAT and CDR2 FQNNGV. As DNA, the CDR3 is TGTGCCAGCAGCTTAGATACTAGCTGGAGGATACGAGCCGGGGAGCTGTTTTTT. Its translation: CASSLDTSWRIRAGELFF.

The V gene is TRBV27, the J gene TRBJ2-6; 11 bases align to TRBD1. V gave up 4 bases and J gave up 2 bases; unmatched junction bases: 13. Per the germline V gene, CDR1 is MNHEY and CDR2 is SMNVEV (reference sequence). The CDR3 consists of 20 residues. The CDR3 coding sequence is TGTGCCAGCAGTTCCCCCCGCCGGGACAGGGGGACCCCTGGGGCCAACGTCCTGACTTTC. This codes for CASSSPRRDRGTPGANVLTF.

The J gene is TRBJ1-5, the V gene TRBV14; D is possibly TRBD1 (5 bases). Germline loops: CDR1 SGHDN, CDR2 FVKESK. V was shortened by 5 bases and J by 2 bases, with 10 bases between the two germline ends. The CDR3 covers 14 residues. In DNA form, the CDR3 reads TGTGCCAGCAGCTCTGGAGGGGGCAATCAGCCCCAGCATTTT. Its protein product is CASSSGGGNQPQHF.

The J gene is TRBJ2-7, the V gene TRBV29-1; a possible D gene is TRBD1 (6 bases). The CDR3 consists of 13 residues. Germline V gene data show CDR1 as SQVTM and CDR2 as ANQGSEA. Trimming removed 3 bases at V and 3 bases at J, with 12 bases between. This chain's CDR3 is CSVEQVGGYEQYF. CDR3 coding DNA: TGCAGCGTTGAGCAAGTAGGGGGCTACGAGCAGTACTTC.

The chain is built from TRBV5-1 and TRBJ1-1, with TRBD1 identical over 7 bases. With 7 bases clipped from V and 0 bases from J, the junction kept 12 bases outside the gene matches. The CDR3 is 16 residues long. Germline V lookup: CDR1 SGHRS, CDR2 YFSETQ. The CDR3 DNA sequence: TGCGCCAGCCGAGAAAATACGGGACAGCTGAACACTGAAGCTTTCTTT. It translates to CASRENTGQLNTEAFF. The full variable domain, its missing parts supplied by reference TRBV5-1 and TRBJ1-1, is KAGVTQTPRYLIKTRGQQVTLSCSPISGHRSVSWYQQTPGQGLQFLFEYFSETQRNKGNFPGRFSGRQFSNSRSEMNVSTLELGDSALYLCASRENTGQLNTEAFFGQGTRLTVV.

The V gene is TRBV5-8, the J gene TRBJ1-2; D is possibly TRBD1 (5 bases). Germline V gives CDR1 SGHTS, CDR2 YDEGEE. V lost 0 bases, J lost 7 bases, and 25 bases lay in between. The CDR3 totals 18 residues. In nucleotides, the CDR3 is TGTGCCAGCAGCTTGGAAGGTTGGTGGGGCGTACGGACCCGTGGCTACACCTTC. It encodes CASSLEGWWGVRTRGYTF.

This clone was counted between two and nine times. This chain uses TRBV7-2 with TRBJ2-1, with D perhaps TRBD2 (6 bases). Trimming stripped 4 bases from V and 8 bases from J, with 18 bases between. CDR1 and CDR2 (germline): SGHTA, FQGNSA. CDR3 length equals 15 residues. In DNA, the CDR3 is TGTGCCAGCAGCTCACCCCCGGGGGAATATGATGAGCAGTTCTTC. This codes for CASSSPPGEYDEQFF.

V and J are TRBV27 and TRBJ2-3; 12 nucleotides agree with TRBD2. With V trimmed by 2 bases and J by 6 bases, 0 bases remained unmatched. CDR3 size: 14 residues. In germline, CDR1 is MNHEY, CDR2 SMNVEV (reference sequence). Here the CDR3 DNA reads TGTGCCAGCAGTTTAGGACTAGCGGGGGATACGCAGTATTTT. Its translation is CASSLGLAGDTQYF.

This clone was seen once. The V gene is TRBV6-5, the J gene TRBJ2-1; 8 bases fit TRBD2. CDR1 is MNHEY, CDR2 SVGAGI, per germline. V shed 4 bases and J 7 bases; nucleotides not matched to a gene: 9. This CDR3 has 15 residues. CDR3 sequence (DNA): TGTGCCAGCAGTTCAGCTGGCGGGGGGTTGAATGAGCAGTTCTTC. This gives the protein CASSSAGGGLNEQFF.

This clone was recorded a few times. The V call is TRBV5-1, the J call TRBJ1-3, with unresolved D. The germline CDR1 and CDR2 sequences are SGHRS and YFSETQ. V was pared by 0 bases and J by 0 bases, with 4 bases between. The CDR3 totals 14 residues. The CDR3 spells CASSLDYSGNTIYF. CDR3 nucleotide sequence: TGCGCCAGCAGCTTGGATTACTCTGGAAACACCATATATTTT.

The CDR3 region has the DNA TGCGCCAGCAAAATGACTAGCGGCCAAGAGACCCAGTACTTC. Amino acid sequence: CASKMTSGQETQYF. This rearrangement joins TRBV10-2 to TRBJ2-5, with TRBD2 matching 9 bases. Germline V gene sequence: CDR1 WSHSY, CDR2 SAAADI. The CDR3 runs to 14 residues. J lost 1 base, V lost 7 bases, and 4 bases had no gene match.

The chain is built from TRBV6-5 and TRBJ2-7, with TRBD2 matching 8 bases. Germline V gene sequence: CDR1 MNHEY, CDR2 SVGAGI. V lost 2 bases and J lost 7; bases outside the gene matches: 10. This CDR3 has 15 amino acids. CDR3 sequence: CASSYREAGVGEQYF. The CDR3 region has the DNA TGTGCCAGCAGTTACAGGGAAGCGGGAGTAGGAGAGCAGTACTTC.

V is TRBV5-4 and J is TRBJ2-3; possible D gene TRBD1, 6 bases. Trimming cost V 4 bases and J 4 bases, with 13 bases left between them. This CDR3 region has 14 residues. The germline V gene has CDR1 SGHNT and CDR2 YYREEE (reference sequence). CDR3 coding DNA: TGTGCCAGCAGCATACAGGGTGCCTCAGATACGCAGTATTTT. Amino acids: CASSIQGASDTQYF.

The chain joins TRBV6-5 to TRBJ2-5, with a weak D call TRBD2 (6 bases). Germline values: CDR1 MNHEY, CDR2 SVGAGI. V was cut by 2 bases and J by 4 bases, with 14 bases left in between. The length of the CDR3 is 15 residues. CDR3 sequence (DNA): TGTGCCAGCAGTTACGACGGGACTTATGGAGAGACCCAGTACTTC. This gives the protein CASSYDGTYGETQYF.

The chain carries TRBV9 and TRBJ2-7; 7 bases align to TRBD2. The CDR3 extends over 15 amino acids. CDR1 SGDLS and CDR2 YYNGEE come from the germline V gene. The ends lost 0 bases at V and 0 bases at J; junction bases unmatched: 3. Here the CDR3 reads CASSVDAGVSYEQYF. CDR3 in DNA: TGTGCCAGCAGCGTAGACGCGGGAGTCTCCTACGAGCAGTACTTC.

The chain links TRBV7-9 to TRBJ1-5, with TRBD1 as a possible D gene (6 bases). The CDR3 spans 15 residues. Germline loops: CDR1 SEHNR, CDR2 FQNEAQ (reference sequence). Trimming took off 3 bases at V and 7 bases at J, with 16 bases between the two ends. The DNA of the CDR3 is TGTGCCAGCAGCTTGTCAGGGGCGCCCCGGCAGCCCCAGCATTTT. This gives the protein CASSLSGAPRQPQHF.

This clone occurred once. The chain employs TRBV6-1 and TRBJ2-1, with D possibly matching TRBD1 (6 bases). The V gene's germline CDR1 is MNHNS and CDR2 SASEGT. The CDR3 length is 13 residues. The V end was cut by 6 bases, the J end by 6 bases, with 12 bases between. The CDR3 reads CASRQQGPNEQFF. CDR3 DNA sequence: TGTGCCAGCAGACAACAGGGACCCAATGAGCAGTTCTTC.

The rearrangement joins TRBV18 to TRBJ1-4, with D uncertain. The germline gives CDR1 KGHSH, CDR2 LQKENI. V dropped 6 bases and J dropped 7 bases, with 15 bases sitting between them. The length of the CDR3 is 14 residues. The DNA of the CDR3 is TGTGCCAGCTCTACGTGGGCAGAAACTGAAAAACTGTTTTTT. Its protein product is CASSTWAETEKLFF.

A remark on this clone: The sample carries other DNA sequences with the same CDR3. V and J are TRBV4-3 and TRBJ2-6; D is possibly TRBD2 (7 bases). V dropped 0 bases and J dropped 4 bases, with 13 bases sitting between them. CDR1 is LGHNA, CDR2 YSLEER, per germline. The CDR3 loop spans 17 amino acids. The CDR3 sequence: CASSQDGGGSGANVLTF. The CDR3, as DNA: TGCGCCAGCAGCCAAGATGGCGGGGGCTCCGGGGCCAACGTCCTGACTTTC.

This clone was seen only a few times. The chain combines TRBV18 with TRBJ2-5; TRBD1 agrees at 10 bases. The V gene end was trimmed by 2 bases and the J gene end by 5 bases; junction bases not matched to a gene: 8. This CDR3 is 16 amino acids long. Germline values: CDR1 KGHSH, CDR2 LQKENI. The CDR3 DNA sequence: TGTGCCAGCTCACCATTAGGACAGGGGGGACGTGAGACCCAGTACTTC. Protein sequence: CASSPLGQGGRETQYF.

Comment on this clone: Other DNA sequences in this sample translate to the same CDR3. The chain combines TRBV5-6 with TRBJ2-5, with 11 bases aligning to TRBD2. V shed 1 base, J shed 5 bases, and the junction held 4 bases outside the gene matches. Germline V lookup: CDR1 SGHDT, CDR2 YYEEEE. This CDR3 has 15 residues. For the CDR3, the DNA is TGTGCCAGCAGCTTGCGTCTAGCGGGGGGCGAGACCCAGTACTTC. It is translated as CASSLRLAGGETQYF.

The chain carries TRBV5-5 and TRBJ1-4; D may be TRBD1 (6 bases). The germline V gene has CDR1 SGHKS and CDR2 YYEKEE (reference sequence). There are 15 residues in the CDR3. Trimming left V 1 base short and J 6 bases short, with 13 bases between. The CDR3 DNA reads as TGTGCCAGCAGCTTGCTAAAGCAGGGGTATGAAAAACTGTTTTTT. It translates to CASSLLKQGYEKLFF.

The chain joins TRBV19 to TRBJ1-5; D might be TRBD1 (6 bases). V was shortened by 8 bases and J by 6 bases, with 14 bases between the two germline ends. Germline V gives CDR1 LNHDA, CDR2 SQIVND (reference sequence). CDR3 size: 13 residues. CDR3 protein: CASSSEGGQPQHF. The CDR3 nucleotides are TGTGCCAGTTCGAGCGAAGGGGGTCAGCCCCAGCATTTT.